What follows describes a single TCR beta chain. This sample was included in a study of blood T cell repertoires in COVID-19. For the study at large: COVID-19 samples, acute and convalescent, were from the United States, Italy and Spain. The analysed material was cDNA or gDNA that came from T cells, B-cell-depleted T cells, or PBMCs.

Original analysis: Reference gene primer amplification in the assay estimated nucleated cell counts. Repertoires were generated with immunoSEQ multiplex PCR, while TCRdb's copy carries only in-frame clones and drops some. The DNA gave D and trimming, while V, J and clone size come from that table. This sample yields a few hundred thousand clones, of which over 65% are seen a single time; about 1% belongs to the top ten. The V end lost 1 base, the J end lost 3 bases, and 2 bases lay between the germline ends. The CDR3 runs to 11 residues. Per the germline V gene, CDR1 is DFQATT and CDR2 is SNEGSKA (reference sequence).

The clonotype comes from a human donor with acute or convalescent COVID-19. The donor label of this sample is uncertain. The sequenced sample was peripheral blood. V usage is TRBV20-1 and J usage is TRBJ2-3; D gene unclear. The DNA of the CDR3 is TGCAGTGCTAGAGCTACAGATACGCAGTATTTT. It is translated as CSARATDTQYF.